This T cell receptor beta chain was identified in a study of T-cell reconstitution after alpha-beta-depleted transplantation in children. Trimming took 3 bases from V and 4 from J; bases not matched to a gene: 6. The CDR3 runs to 14 residues. Germline V CDR1 and CDR2: DFQATT, SNEGSKA (reference sequence). This clonotype has more than one count but fewer than ten. Construction of the TCRbeta library involved unique molecular identifiers. TCRdb called the PCR reads again in MiXCR, with one record for every CDR3 protein. The sample contains about a million distinct CDR3 sequences, around 30% of which appear only once.

The sequence came from a boy under three years old who had a stem cell transplant for SCID, so the T cells may come from the graft donor. The chain uses TRBV20-1 and TRBJ1-3; 7 bases line up with TRBD1. Specimen: PBMCs, mostly from graft donor cells, collected 360 days after TCRalphabeta/CD19-depleted stem cell transplant. CDR3 in DNA: TGCAGTGCTAGTGAGGGGGCACGAGGAAACACCATATATTTT. Amino acid sequence: CSASEGARGNTIYF.